This note documents a single TCR beta chain sequence. PCR employed 60 Vbeta and 13 Jbeta primers. The data were produced by immunoSEQ multiplex PCR, yet TCRdb's version contains in-frame clones alone and is incomplete. This table has 100,000 to 150,000 clones, 65% to 85% appearing once. The data are from a study of cytomegalovirus exposure and HLA in healthy donors. Germline lookup yields CDR1 SGHVS and CDR2 FQNEAQ. V lost 3 bases and J lost 6, with 15 bases in between. The CDR3 runs to 15 residues. V is TRBV7-8 and J is TRBJ1-5; no clear D gene. The TCR was taken from a boy aged 5-17 years in good health and CMV-seronegative. Input material: PBMCs. The CDR3 DNA sequence: TGTGCCAGCAGCTTTTTACCTGGGGAGGGTCAGCCCCAGCATTTT. It codes for CASSFLPGEGQPQHF.